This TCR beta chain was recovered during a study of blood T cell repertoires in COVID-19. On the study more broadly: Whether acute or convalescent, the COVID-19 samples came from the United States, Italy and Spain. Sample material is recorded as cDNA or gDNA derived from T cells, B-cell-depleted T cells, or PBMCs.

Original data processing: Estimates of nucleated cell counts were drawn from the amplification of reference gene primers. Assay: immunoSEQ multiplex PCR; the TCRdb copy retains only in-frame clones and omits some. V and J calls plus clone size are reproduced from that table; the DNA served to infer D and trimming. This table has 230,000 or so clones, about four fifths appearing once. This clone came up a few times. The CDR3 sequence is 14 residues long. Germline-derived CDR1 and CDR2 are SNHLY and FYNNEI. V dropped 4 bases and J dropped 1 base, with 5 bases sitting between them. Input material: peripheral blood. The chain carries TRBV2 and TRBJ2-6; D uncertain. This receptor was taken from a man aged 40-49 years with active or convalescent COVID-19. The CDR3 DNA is TGTGCCAGCAGTGGTCTTTCTGGGGCCAACGTCCTGACTTTC. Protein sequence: CASSGLSGANVLTF.